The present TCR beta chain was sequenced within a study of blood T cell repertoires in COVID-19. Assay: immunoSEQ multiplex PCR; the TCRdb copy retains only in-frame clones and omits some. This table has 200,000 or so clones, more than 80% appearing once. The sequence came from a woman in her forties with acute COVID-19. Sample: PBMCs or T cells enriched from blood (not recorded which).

The CDR3 nucleotides read TGCGCCAGCAGCCAAGAGGGGGGGCAGACAACTAATGAAAAACTGTTTTTT. The encoded protein is CASSQEGGQTTNEKLFF. The chain joins TRBV4-1 to TRBJ1-4, with D possibly being TRBD1 (6 bases). Germline CDR1 and CDR2: MGHRA and YSYEKL. The V end lost 0 bases, the J end lost 0 bases, and 11 bases lay between the germline ends. The CDR3 consists of 17 residues.